A single sample is the source of the 21 T cell receptor beta chains below, sequenced in a study of blood T cell repertoires in COVID-19 (dated by TCRdb to the early 2020s). Receptor libraries were prepared by the immunoSEQ multiplex PCR assay. In its TCRdb copy, this immuneACCESS table keeps in-frame sequences only and misses some clones. Where compared with another copy, unresolved V genes explain less than half of these, and the others have no known cause. The sample records about 350,000 clones, roughly nine tenths of which are singletons. The top ten clonotypes cover about 3.9% of the sample. Sequencing was carried out using peripheral blood. The source is a woman aged 60 to 75 with COVID-19, enrolled during active disease.

This clone has a handful of counts. V and J are TRBV6-2 or TRBV6-3 and TRBJ1-1, with a possible D match to TRBD1 (5 bases). The V end was cut by 3 bases, the J end by 8 bases, with 13 bases between. The germline V gene has CDR1 MNHEY and CDR2 SVGEGT. This CDR3 has 13 amino acids. Here the CDR3 DNA reads TGTGCCAGCAGTTATTTCCTTAAGGGGGAAGCTTTCTTT. Residues: CASSYFLKGEAFF.

The chain joins TRBV4-1 to TRBJ1-2; TRBD1 aligns across 7 bases. CDR1 is MGHRA and CDR2 is YSYEKL in the germline V gene. The J segment lost 4 bases and the V segment lost 1 base, leaving 9 bases of the junction unmatched. CDR3 length: 16 amino acids. The CDR3 bases are TGCGCCAGCAGCCAAGGGGTTCCGAGACAGGGCTATGGCTACACCTTC. This translates into CASSQGVPRQGYGYTF.

This chain uses TRBV10-3 with TRBJ1-2; D gene ambiguous. Deletions cut 1 base from V and 1 base from J, with 4 bases between. CDR3 length: 13 amino acids. The germline CDR1 and CDR2 sequences are ENHRY and SYGVKD. The CDR3 sequence is CAISEFLNYGYTF. DNA of the CDR3: TGTGCCATCAGTGAGTTTCTTAACTATGGCTACACCTTC.

The V call is TRBV5-5, the J call TRBJ1-1; no definite D call. Germline lookup yields CDR1 SGHKS and CDR2 YYEKEE (reference sequence). The CDR3 consists of 10 residues. V was shortened by 5 bases and J by 6 bases, with 5 bases between the two germline ends. CDR3 coding DNA: TGTGCCAGCAGAGGAGCTGAAGCTTTCTTT. This codes for CASRGAEAFF.

The chain combines TRBV3-1 (or the pseudogene TRBV3-2) with TRBJ2-3, with D maybe TRBD1 (5 bases). Trimming shortened V by 6 bases and J by 1 base, and 8 bases separated the two germline ends. CDR1 and CDR2 from the germline V gene are LGHDT and YNNKEL (reference sequence). The CDR3 has 13 amino acids. CDR3 loop: CASSLGGTDTQYF. The CDR3 bases are TGTGCCAGCAGTCTAGGGGGCACAGATACGCAGTATTTT.

CDR3 protein: CARLTGLHGYTF. The CDR3 region has the DNA TGTGCCAGACTGACAGGGTTACATGGCTACACCTTC. The gene calls are TRBV30 and TRBJ1-2, with 7 bases that match TRBD1. The CDR3 consists of 12 residues. With V trimmed by 8 bases and J by 6 bases, 9 bases remained unmatched. CDR1 is GTSNPN and CDR2 is SVGIG in the germline V gene (reference sequence).

The V and J genes are TRBV5-1 and TRBJ2-7, with 8 nucleotides matching TRBD1. This CDR3 is 12 amino acids long. J lost 13 bases, V lost 0 bases, and 6 bases had no gene match. CDR1 is SGHRS and CDR2 is YFSETQ in the germline V gene. The CDR3 is CASSLEGRGRYF. The CDR3 DNA sequence: TGCGCCAGCAGCTTGGAGGGCAGGGGGCGATACTTC.

The chain recombines TRBV28 with TRBJ1-4; a possible D gene is TRBD1 (6 bases). Germline assignment: CDR1 MDHEN and CDR2 SYDVKM. The ends were cut back, 6 bases at V and 5 bases at J, with 19 bases in the middle. This CDR3 contains 16 residues. The CDR3 sequence is CASSLHLTGVNEKLFF. CDR3 nucleotides: TGTGCCAGCAGCCTTCACTTGACAGGCGTGAATGAAAAACTGTTTTTT.

This clone has only a few counts. The chain links TRBV19 to TRBJ1-1; no reliable D call. Per germline, CDR1 LNHDA and CDR2 SQIVND (reference sequence). V lost 6 bases and J lost 1, with 12 bases in between. The CDR3 consists of 14 residues. In DNA form, the CDR3 reads TGTGCCAGTAGCCCGGGGAGGGCGAACACTGAAGCTTTCTTT. Translation gives CASSPGRANTEAFF.

The chain carries TRBV7-8 and TRBJ1-5; the match to TRBD1 covers 7 bases. Germline V gene sequence: CDR1 SGHVS, CDR2 FQNEAQ. The CDR3 runs 14 residues. J lost 9 bases, V lost 5 bases, and 10 bases had no gene match. The CDR3 spells CASSMDRPIGPQHF. The CDR3 bases are TGTGCCAGCAGCATGGACAGGCCGATTGGGCCCCAGCATTTT.

The chain combines TRBV18 with TRBJ2-2; D gene uncertain. V lost 4 bases and J lost 0, with 3 bases in between. CDR1 and CDR2 from the germline V gene are KGHSH and LQKENI. The CDR3 is 13 residues long. CDR3: CASSHTNTGELFF. The CDR3 region has the DNA TGTGCCAGCTCACACACGAACACCGGGGAGCTGTTTTTT.

The genes are TRBV6-5 and TRBJ1-3; no firm D call. Germline lookup yields CDR1 MNHEY and CDR2 SVGAGI. The CDR3 runs to 14 residues. Trimming removed 2 bases from V and 8 bases from J, with 13 bases in between. For the CDR3, the DNA is TGTGCCAGCAGTTACGATCGTAGTGTCGACACCATATATTTT. Amino acids: CASSYDRSVDTIYF.

The chain joins TRBV15 to TRBJ1-5, with D hard to call. The ends were cut back, 5 bases at V and 3 bases at J, with 17 bases in the middle. CDR1 is LNHNV and CDR2 is YYDKDF in the germline V gene (reference sequence). This CDR3 is built from 16 residues. The CDR3 loop reads CATSGRPGSFNQPQHF. The DNA for the CDR3 is TGTGCCACCAGCGGACGCCCGGGGAGCTTCAATCAGCCCCAGCATTTT.

The V call is TRBV7-2, the J call TRBJ2-7, with 9 bases lining up with TRBD2. This CDR3 has 15 amino acids. From germline, CDR1 is SGHTA and CDR2 FQGNSA. V was pared by 0 bases and J by 1 base, with 1 base of the junction left unmatched. The CDR3 DNA follows: TGTGCCAGCAGCTTAGCAGCGGGGGGATCCTACGAGCAGTACTTC. Translated, it gives CASSLAAGGSYEQYF.

This chain joins TRBV28 and TRBJ1-2; 8 bases line up with TRBD1. The CDR3 has 14 residues. The germline gives CDR1 MDHEN, CDR2 SYDVKM. Trimming at V came to 3 bases and at J to 3 bases, leaving 3 bases not matched to a gene. The CDR3 DNA reads TGTGCCAGCAGTTTCGCGACAGGGGACTATGGCTACACCTTC. As protein: CASSFATGDYGYTF.

The chain has TRBV6-5 and TRBJ1-4; weak D call: TRBD1 (5 bases). The germline CDR1 and CDR2 sequences are MNHEY and SVGAGI. This CDR3 has 15 residues. V dropped 7 bases and J dropped 8 bases, with 20 bases sitting between them. The CDR3 coding sequence is TGTGCCAGCAAAGGTGGAGGGGCTATGAGAGAAAAACTGTTTTTT. It codes for CASKGGGAMREKLFF.

This clone occurred a few times. The rearrangement links TRBV9 to TRBJ1-2; D not certain. Germline-derived CDR1 and CDR2 are SGDLS and YYNGEE. This CDR3 contains 13 residues. Between the trimmed V and J ends, which lost 0 bases and 2 bases, there was a span of 5 bases. CDR3 residues: CASSVGGNYGYTF. DNA for the CDR3: TGTGCCAGCAGCGTAGGCGGAAACTATGGCTACACCTTC.

This chain joins TRBV3-1 (or the pseudogene TRBV3-2) and TRBJ2-6; maybe TRBD1 (5 bases). This CDR3 contains 19 residues. CDR1 LGHDT and CDR2 YNNKEL come from the germline V gene (reference sequence). V dropped 3 bases and J dropped 1 base, with 19 bases sitting between them. CDR3 protein: CASSHPPRGRYSGANVLTF. The CDR3 bases are TGTGCCAGCAGCCACCCACCAAGGGGAAGATATTCTGGGGCCAACGTCCTGACTTTC.

The genes are TRBV5-1 and TRBJ2-1; the D gene is possibly TRBD1 (5 bases). Germline assignment: CDR1 SGHRS and CDR2 YFSETQ. V lost 4 bases and J 9 bases, leaving 17 bases between the germline ends. The CDR3 spans 14 residues. The DNA of the CDR3 is TGCGCCAGCAGCACTCTACAGGATACCGGTGAGCAGTTCTTC. It codes for CASSTLQDTGEQFF.

The chain employs TRBV2 and TRBJ2-7, with 9 bases aligning to TRBD2. Per the germline V gene, CDR1 is SNHLY and CDR2 is FYNNEI. V shed 0 bases and J 6 bases; nucleotides not matched to a gene: 9. The CDR3 is 16 residues long. The CDR3 sequence: CASSEALSRGGAEQYF. The CDR3 DNA reads TGTGCCAGCAGTGAAGCCCTATCGCGGGGGGGCGCCGAGCAGTACTTC.

In DNA, the CDR3 is TGCGCCAGCAGCTTGGCTGGTGTTGCAGGAAATTCACCCCTCCACTTT. Protein product: CASSLAGVAGNSPLHF. V is TRBV5-1 and J is TRBJ1-6; D gene unclear. The germline CDR1 and CDR2 sequences are SGHRS and YFSETQ. Trimming took off 0 bases at V and 7 bases at J, with 14 bases between the two ends. This CDR3 contains 16 residues.